This T cell receptor (beta chain) was retrieved from a study of T cell responses to AZD1222 COVID-19 vaccine. V shed 0 bases and J shed 6 bases, with 12 bases lying between them. The CDR3 extends over 16 amino acids. Germline values: CDR1 SGHDN, CDR2 FVKESK. With respect to this clone: The antigen is not known.

Data came from immunoSEQ multiplex PCR; TCRdb stores just in-frame clones and leaves some out. The sample lists 100,000 or so clones, 86% occurring once. Findings and caveats of the study: The donors showed a predominance of white British ancestry and of females, with possible underestimation of clonal diversity.

This specimen was peripheral blood, taken on day 0 of AZD1222 vaccination. This receptor was taken from an adult in good health. V is TRBV14 and J is TRBJ1-6; TRBD1 might be the D (5 bases). The CDR3 sequence is CASSQDWGRSNSPLHF. The CDR3, as DNA: TGTGCCAGCAGCCAAGATTGGGGACGGAGTAATTCACCCCTCCACTTT.